This T cell receptor (beta chain) is drawn from a study of Siglec-9 on CD8 T cells in melanoma. Germline V gene data show CDR1 as SGDLS and CDR2 as YYNGEE. The V and J ends lost 3 bases and 8 bases respectively, with 15 bases between them. The length of the CDR3 is 14 residues. TCRdb keeps only in-frame clones here, not all; method: immunoSEQ multiplex PCR. The sample lists more than 25,000 clones; roughly 80% were seen once. Points from the study as a whole: In melanoma tumors, a Siglec-9-marked effector memory CD8+ subset reportedly appeared to accumulate.

As to this clone: Its antigen is currently unknown.

Sequencing used Siglec-9- CD8+ T cells sorted from blood. The sequence was obtained from a human donor in good health. The chain joins TRBV9 to TRBJ1-3, with a weak D call TRBD1 (5 bases). The CDR3 DNA follows: TGTGCCAGCAGCGGCGGGCCAGGGAGTGACACCATATATTTT. This translates into CASSGGPGSDTIYF.